Below, 10 T cell receptor beta chains from the same sample are listed, as sequenced in a study of cytotoxic CD8 clonotypes in ibrutinib-treated CLL (dated by TCRdb to the early 2020s). The library was produced with the immunoSEQ multiplex PCR assay. The immuneACCESS repertoire file appears here via TCRdb, limited to in-frame rearrangements. These files lack a portion of the clones; in checked studies, under half of the deficit traces to unresolved V genes, and the cause of the others is not known. In all, the sample holds 200,000 to 250,000 clones, and 75% to 80% of those were seen once. The top ten clonotypes cover roughly 11% of the sample. The sample's time point label is to be understood as: roughly 12 months on ibrutinib. The sample consisted of PBMCs, taken after 12 months of ibrutinib treatment. The receptors stem from a human donor with chronic lymphocytic leukemia.

This clone appeared a few times. The chain carries TRBV19 and TRBJ2-7; TRBD2 matches 8 bases. The germline V gene has CDR1 LNHDA and CDR2 SQIVND (reference sequence). The CDR3 contains 14 residues. V shed 5 bases and J 5 bases; nucleotides not matched to a gene: 8. CDR3 DNA sequence: TGTGCCAGTAGTTCGATCTTAGCGGGAAACGAGCAGTACTTC. It translates to CASSSILAGNEQYF.

This clone is a singleton in its sample. The V call is TRBV28, the J call TRBJ2-7; 8 nucleotides match TRBD1. Germline lookup yields CDR1 MDHEN and CDR2 SYDVKM. This CDR3 has 13 amino acids. V was clipped by 7 bases and J by 2 bases; unmatched bases: 4. DNA for the CDR3: TGTGCCAGCACGACGACAGGGGCCTACGAGCAGTACTTC. It codes for CASTTTGAYEQYF.

The CDR3 loop is CASRLAGGPWEQYF. CDR3 DNA: TGTGCCAGCCGACTAGCGGGAGGGCCCTGGGAGCAGTACTTC. This chain links TRBV6-5 with TRBJ2-7, with TRBD2 matching 14 bases. The junction had 7 bases not matched to a gene; V was cut back by 8 bases and J by 7 bases. The germline gives CDR1 MNHEY, CDR2 SVGAGI. The CDR3 runs 14 residues.

This sequence joins TRBV29-1 and TRBJ1-5, with D maybe TRBD1 (5 bases). The germline V and J ends were trimmed by 6 bases and 1 base, with 10 bases remaining between them. Germline V lookup: CDR1 SQVTM, CDR2 ANQGSEA. The CDR3 covers 13 residues. The CDR3, as DNA: TGCAGCGTGCAGGGAAGGAGCAATCAGCCCCAGCATTTT. It is translated as CSVQGRSNQPQHF.

V gene TRBV9 combines with J gene TRBJ1-5; 8 bases fit TRBD1. The CDR3 is 15 residues long. J was trimmed by 4 bases and V by 3 bases; bases with no gene match: 6. Germline V lookup: CDR1 SGDLS, CDR2 YYNGEE. CDR3 sequence (DNA): TGTGCCAGCAGCGCTTTGGACAGGGTTAATCAGCCCCAGCATTTT. This gives the protein CASSALDRVNQPQHF.

V is TRBV29-1 and J is TRBJ2-3; tentative D call: TRBD2 (6 bases). V was shortened by 4 bases and J by 6 bases, with 20 bases between the two germline ends. From germline, CDR1 is SQVTM and CDR2 ANQGSEA. The CDR3 is 15 amino acids. Written as DNA, the CDR3 is TGCAGCGTTGGAGGGGACGGGGGATTTCGCGATACGCAGTATTTT. As protein: CSVGGDGGFRDTQYF.

The chain carries TRBV7-9 and TRBJ2-5, with TRBD2 matching over 13 bases. Germline CDR1 is SEHNR and CDR2 is FQNEAQ (reference sequence). The V segment lost 4 bases and the J segment 3 bases; nucleotides outside the gene matches: 8. There are 17 residues in the CDR3. In DNA form, the CDR3 reads TGTGCCAGCAGCTCCCTAGGGACTAGCGGGGCAAAAGAGACCCAGTACTTC. It specifies CASSSLGTSGAKETQYF.

This clone was seen more than once but under ten times. The chain combines TRBV19 with TRBJ1-2, with 7 bases lining up with TRBD1. The CDR3 has 14 amino acids. Germline V gene lookup returns CDR1 LNHDA and CDR2 SQIVND (reference sequence). V trimming: 5 bases; J trimming: 7 bases; junction bases outside the gene matches: 10. CDR3 protein: CASSPDRVSSGYTF. For the CDR3, the DNA is TGTGCCAGTAGTCCAGACAGGGTTTCAAGTGGCTACACCTTC.

This sequence joins TRBV5-4 and TRBJ1-1, with D possibly matching TRBD1 (5 bases). CDR1 is SGHNT, CDR2 YYREEE, per germline (reference sequence). V shed 4 bases and J shed 1 base, with 11 bases lying between them. The CDR3 totals 14 residues. This chain's CDR3 is CASSAGTGNTEAFF. CDR3 sequence (DNA): TGTGCCAGCAGCGCCGGGACGGGGAACACTGAAGCTTTCTTT.

The V and J genes are TRBV5-1 and TRBJ2-2; 7 nucleotides agree with TRBD1. CDR3 length equals 15 residues. V was pared by 3 bases and J by 0 bases, with 2 bases of the junction left unmatched. CDR1 is SGHRS, CDR2 YFSETQ, per germline. This CDR3 reads CASSSGQPNTGELFF. Here the CDR3 DNA reads TGCGCCAGCAGCTCGGGACAGCCGAACACCGGGGAGCTGTTTTTT. Full variable domain (missing parts from reference TRBV5-1 and TRBJ2-2): KAGVTQTPRYLIKTRGQQVTLSCSPISGHRSVSWYQQTPGQGLQFLFEYFSETQRNKGNFPGRFSGRQFSNSRSEMNVSTLELGDSALYLCASSSGQPNTGELFFGEGSRLTVL.